These T cell receptor beta chains were read from a single sample in a study of blood T cell dynamics during melanoma immunotherapy. Sequenced by immunoSEQ multiplex PCR; TCRdb stores in-frame clones only, minus some. The sample consists of over 8,000 clones, around 86% of them appearing once. Sequencing used blood, obtained from a patient treated with checkpoint blockade. These receptors all stem from a human donor with melanoma. The CDR3 runs from the conserved cysteine through the conserved F or W. A D gene is named only where the DNA matches it firmly. A row's size may be missing; if present it is once, few, many or a size class.

V	D	J	size	DNA	CDR3
TRBV18	NA	TRBJ2-7	NA	TGTGCCAGCTCACCAAAGACTGGGATCTACGAGCAGTACTTC	CASSPKTGIYEQYF
TRBV6-1	NA	TRBJ1-1	NA	TGTGCCAGCAGTGAAATTTCGGGGCTCGGAACTGAAGCTTTCTTT	CASSEISGLGTEAFF
TRBV27	NA	TRBJ2-1	NA	TGTGCCAGCAGTTTAAGCTTACGGGACAATGAGCAGTTCTTC	CASSLSLRDNEQFF
TRBV28	NA	TRBJ2-1	NA	TGTGCCAGCAGCCCCCTGGCGGGAACGGGGAATGAGCAGTTCTTC	CASSPLAGTGNEQFF
TRBV21-1	NA	TRBJ2-3	NA	TGTGCCAGCAGCAAACCCCTAGCGGGATCGGGCACAGATACGCAGTATTTT	CASSKPLAGSGTDTQYF
TRBV28	NA	TRBJ1-5	NA	TGTGCCAGCAGTTTAGCTGGGTTGAGCAATCAGCCCCAGCATTTT	CASSLAGLSNQPQHF
TRBV2	TRBD2	TRBJ2-6	NA	TGTGCCAGCAGTGAAGCGAGGTGGGGGGGAATCCTCGCTGGGGCCAACGTCCTGACTTTC	CASSEARWGGILAGANVLTF
TRBV5-8	TRBD1	TRBJ2-5	NA	TGTGCCAGCAGCTTGACAGGGGCAACACAAGAGACCCAGTACTTC	CASSLTGATQETQYF
TRBV9	TRBD2	TRBJ2-7	NA	TGTGCCAGCAGCGTAGCACTAGCGGCTAACGAGCAGTACTTC	CASSVALAANEQYF
TRBV10-3	NA	TRBJ1-2	once	TGTGCCATCAGTGCTCAGACGCCAGGCTACACCTTC	CAISAQTPGYTF
TRBV4-3	NA	TRBJ1-6	NA	TGCGCCAGCAGCCGAGACCGTAGCTCCTATAATTCACCCCTCCACTTT	CASSRDRSSYNSPLHF
TRBV11-2	TRBD2	TRBJ2-5	NA	TGTGCCAGCAGCTTGGTAGCGGGAGTTGGTAGCGAGACCCAGTACTTC	CASSLVAGVGSETQYF